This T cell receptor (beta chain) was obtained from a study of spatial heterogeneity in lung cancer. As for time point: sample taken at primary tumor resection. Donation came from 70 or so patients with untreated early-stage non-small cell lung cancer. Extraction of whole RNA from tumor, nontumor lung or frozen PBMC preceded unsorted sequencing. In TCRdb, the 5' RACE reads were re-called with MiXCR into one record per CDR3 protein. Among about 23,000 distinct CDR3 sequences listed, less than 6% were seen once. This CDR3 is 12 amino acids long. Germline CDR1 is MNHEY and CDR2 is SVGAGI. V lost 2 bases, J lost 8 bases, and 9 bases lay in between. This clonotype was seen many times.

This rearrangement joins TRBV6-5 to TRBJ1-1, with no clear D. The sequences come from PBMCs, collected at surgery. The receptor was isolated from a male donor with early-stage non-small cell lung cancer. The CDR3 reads CASSYSGSEAFF. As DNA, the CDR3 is TGTGCCAGCAGTTACAGTGGAAGCGAAGCTTTCTTT.